The 8 T cell receptor beta chains given below trace back to one sample, sequenced in a study of T cells in Graves' hyperthyroidism and ophthalmopathy. From RNA transcripts, TCR beta CDR3 regions were amplified. During a first-round RT-PCR of the TCR CDR3, the HTBI primer set was used. Each CDR3 protein gets one entry after TCRdb re-called the multiplex PCR reads with MiXCR. The sample holds some 440,000 distinct CDR3 sequences; approximately 15% are singletons and the top ten take just under 8%. Sequencing was performed on blood. These receptors all stem from a woman younger than 30 with Graves' hyperthyroidism.

V and J are TRBV20-1 and TRBJ2-1; D might be TRBD2 (5 bases). Germline lookup yields CDR1 DFQATT and CDR2 SNEGSKA (reference sequence). The ends were cut back, 3 bases at V and 8 bases at J, with 14 bases in the middle. CDR3 length equals 13 residues. The CDR3 sequence is CSARRAEKYEQFF. In DNA, the CDR3 is TGCAGTGCTAGGCGGGCGGAAAAGTATGAGCAGTTCTTC.

Of note for this clonotype: Just one base apart from a much larger clone, this may be a read error. V is TRBV19 and J is TRBJ1-5, with D possibly matching TRBD1 (6 bases). The CDR3 sequence is 16 residues long. The V gene lost 4 bases and the J gene lost 4 bases, with 17 bases spanning the gap. Germline assignment: CDR1 LNHDA and CDR2 SQIVND (reference sequence). Here the CDR3 DNA reads TGTGCCAGTAGTACCGGGGGCAGGGGATCAAATCAGCCCCAGCATTTT. Translated: CASSTGGRGSNQPQHF.

This clonotype was detected many times. The CDR3 region has the DNA TGCGCCAGCAGCCAAGGACCCCACGGACAGACCTACGAGCAGTACTTC. Translating gives CASSQGPHGQTYEQYF. The chain is built from TRBV4-1 and TRBJ2-7; D is perhaps TRBD1 (6 bases). The CDR3 totals 16 residues. V lost 1 base to trimming and J lost 2 bases, with 15 bases between them. Germline CDR1 is MGHRA and CDR2 is YSYEKL.

This clonotype has at least ten counts. V gene TRBV27 combines with J gene TRBJ2-5, with D unclear. Germline CDR1 reads MNHEY; CDR2 reads SMNVEV (reference sequence). V lost 6 bases and J 2 bases, leaving 10 bases between the germline ends. There are 13 residues in the CDR3. The CDR3 DNA sequence: TGTGCCAGCAGATCAGCGATTCAAGAGACCCAGTACTTC. The encoded protein is CASRSAIQETQYF.

This clonotype was observed at least ten times. The V and J genes are TRBV5-1 and TRBJ2-3; the D is unclear. Germline V gene sequence: CDR1 SGHRS, CDR2 YFSETQ. The CDR3 loop spans 14 amino acids. V was pared by 2 bases and J by 4 bases, with 11 bases between. The chain's CDR3 is CASSLGSTADTQYF. The CDR3, as DNA: TGCGCCAGCAGCTTAGGCAGCACGGCAGATACGCAGTATTTT.

This sequence joins TRBV12-3 or TRBV12-4 and TRBJ1-2; the D is unclear. This CDR3 comprises 13 residues. The ends were cut back, 7 bases at V and 6 bases at J, with 15 bases in the middle. CDR3 sequence (DNA): TGTGCCAGCACCGGGATAGGGTTAGATGGCTACACCTTC. It yields the protein CASTGIGLDGYTF.

This clonotype showed up many times. The rearrangement joins TRBV5-1 to TRBJ2-5; no reliable D call. This CDR3 is 11 amino acids long. Germline CDR1 and CDR2: SGHRS and YFSETQ. V was cut by 6 bases and J by 0 bases, with 3 bases left in between. The CDR3 nucleotides are TGCGCCAGCACCGACCAAGAGACCCAGTACTTC. This sequence encodes CASTDQETQYF.

This clonotype was recorded many times. The chain is built from TRBV10-2 and TRBJ2-7; TRBD1 aligns across 8 bases. CDR3 length: 14 residues. The V gene end was trimmed by 3 bases and the J gene end by 5 bases; junction bases not matched to a gene: 6. Germline V gives CDR1 WSHSY, CDR2 SAAADI. This CDR3 reads CASSDRGLRNEQYF. The CDR3 coding sequence is TGCGCCAGCAGTGACAGGGGGCTCAGGAACGAGCAGTACTTC.